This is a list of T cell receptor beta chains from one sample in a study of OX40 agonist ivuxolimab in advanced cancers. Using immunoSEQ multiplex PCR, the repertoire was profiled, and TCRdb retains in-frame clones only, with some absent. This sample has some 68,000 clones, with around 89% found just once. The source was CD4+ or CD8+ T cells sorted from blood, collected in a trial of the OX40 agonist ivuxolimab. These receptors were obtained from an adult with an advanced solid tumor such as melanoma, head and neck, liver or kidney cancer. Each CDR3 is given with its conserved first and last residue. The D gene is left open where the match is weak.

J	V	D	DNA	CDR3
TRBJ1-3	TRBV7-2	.	TGTGCCAGCAGCTCCTGGAGCAGGGCTGGAAACACCATATATTTT	CASSSWSRAGNTIYF
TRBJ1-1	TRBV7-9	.	TGTGCCAGCAGCACATTAAGGGACACTGAAGCTTTCTTT	CASSTLRDTEAFF
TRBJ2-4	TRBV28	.	TGTGCCAGCAGTTCCGGGACTCTAAACATTCAGTACTTC	CASSSGTLNIQYF
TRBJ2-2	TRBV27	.	TGTGCCAGCAGATTAAAAGACAGACCCCTCGAAGGCACCGGGGAGCTGTTTTTT	CASRLKDRPLEGTGELFF
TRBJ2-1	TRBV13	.	TGTGCCAGCAGCTTAGTCGATGAGCAGTTCTTC	CASSLVDEQFF
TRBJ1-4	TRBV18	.	TGTGCCAGCTCACCACTCGACAGTTATGAAAAACTGTTTTTT	CASSPLDSYEKLFF
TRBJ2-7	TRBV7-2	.	TGTGCCAGCAGTCTCGCCGGGACGGATCCTTCCTACGAGCAGTACTTC	CASSLAGTDPSYEQYF
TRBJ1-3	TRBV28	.	TGTGCCAGCCGAGACACTCAGGCGACACACTCTGGAAACACCATATATTTT	CASRDTQATHSGNTIYF
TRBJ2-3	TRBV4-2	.	TGTGCCAGCAGCCCCCTCCGATCAGATACGCAGTATTTT	CASSPLRSDTQYF
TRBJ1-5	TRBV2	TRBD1	TGTGCCAGCAGACTTGGACAGGGGGATCTTAGCAATCAGCCCCAGCATTTT	CASRLGQGDLSNQPQHF
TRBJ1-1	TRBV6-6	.	TGTGCCAGCACCTGGTCTGGGGGTGACACTGAAGCTTTCTTT	CASTWSGGDTEAFF
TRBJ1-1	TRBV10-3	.	TGTGCCATCAGTGAGTCCGCTGAAGCTTTCTTT	CAISESAEAFF
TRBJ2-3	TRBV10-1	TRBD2	TGCGCCAGCAGTGAGTCTTGGGCTAGCGGGGGAACAGATACGCAGTATTTT	CASSESWASGGTDTQYF
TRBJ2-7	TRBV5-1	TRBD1	TGCGCCAGCAGCTTGTCAGGGGGCCTTCACGAGCAGTACTTC	CASSLSGGLHEQYF
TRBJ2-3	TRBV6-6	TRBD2	TGTGCCGTCACTAAGCGGGGTAGCACAGATACGCAGTATTTT	CAVTKRGSTDTQYF
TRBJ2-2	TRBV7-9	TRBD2	TGTGCCAGCAGCCGGGATTTTCTGACTAGCGCCGGGGAGCTGTTTTTT	CASSRDFLTSAGELFF
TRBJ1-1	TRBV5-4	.	TGTGCCAGCAGCTTGGACCAGGTTAGCTTCACTGAAGCTTTCTTT	CASSLDQVSFTEAFF
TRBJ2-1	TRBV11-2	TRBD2	TGTGCCAGCAGCCCCGCTAGCGGGAGCTCCTACAATGAGCAGTTCTTC	CASSPASGSSYNEQFF
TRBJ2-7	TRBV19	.	TGTGCCAGTAGTATGGACCCGGGGCCCTACGAGCAGTACTTC	CASSMDPGPYEQYF
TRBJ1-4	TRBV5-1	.	TGCGCCAGCAGCTCCGTTGGCCCTAATAATGAAAAACTGTTTTTT	CASSSVGPNNEKLFF
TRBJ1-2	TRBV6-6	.	TGTGCCAGCAGTCCACGGGGGGTGGAGGGCTACACCTTC	CASSPRGVEGYTF
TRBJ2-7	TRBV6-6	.	TGTGCCAGCAGTTACTCGAGGAACTCCTACGAGCAGTACTTC	CASSYSRNSYEQYF